This T cell receptor (beta chain) was sequenced in a study of blood T cell repertoires in COVID-19. Study-level information: In each case, the material was cDNA or gDNA derived from T cells, B-cell-depleted T cells, or PBMCs.

The Seattle patients, enrolled during active infection, were followed longitudinally. The V end lost 5 bases, the J end lost 2 bases, and 9 bases lay between the germline ends. The CDR3 sequence is 13 residues long. CDR1 is SGHRS and CDR2 is YFSETQ in the germline V gene. Only in-frame clones appear in the TCRdb table, and some are missing; sequencing was by immunoSEQ multiplex PCR. Among roughly 250,000 clones, 65% to 85% were seen once, and the ten largest hold 15% to 18%. Sequencing was carried out using peripheral blood. The sequence came from a person aged 70 to 80 with COVID-19, enrolled during active disease. The chain joins TRBV5-1 to TRBJ2-3; perhaps TRBD2 as D (5 bases). This chain's CDR3 is CASRNSATDTQYF. The DNA for the CDR3 is TGCGCCAGCAGAAATAGCGCCACAGATACGCAGTATTTT.